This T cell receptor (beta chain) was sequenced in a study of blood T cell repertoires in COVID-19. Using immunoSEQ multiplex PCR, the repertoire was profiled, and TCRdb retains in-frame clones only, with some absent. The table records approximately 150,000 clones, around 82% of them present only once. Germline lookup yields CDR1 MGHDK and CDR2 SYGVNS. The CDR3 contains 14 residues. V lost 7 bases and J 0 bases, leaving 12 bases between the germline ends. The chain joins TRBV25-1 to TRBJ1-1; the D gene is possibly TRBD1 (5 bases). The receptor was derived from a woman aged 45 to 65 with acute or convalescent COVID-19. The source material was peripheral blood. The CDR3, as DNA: TGTGCCAGCACCCCCCAGGGCATGAACACTGAAGCTTTCTTT. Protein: CASTPQGMNTEAFF.